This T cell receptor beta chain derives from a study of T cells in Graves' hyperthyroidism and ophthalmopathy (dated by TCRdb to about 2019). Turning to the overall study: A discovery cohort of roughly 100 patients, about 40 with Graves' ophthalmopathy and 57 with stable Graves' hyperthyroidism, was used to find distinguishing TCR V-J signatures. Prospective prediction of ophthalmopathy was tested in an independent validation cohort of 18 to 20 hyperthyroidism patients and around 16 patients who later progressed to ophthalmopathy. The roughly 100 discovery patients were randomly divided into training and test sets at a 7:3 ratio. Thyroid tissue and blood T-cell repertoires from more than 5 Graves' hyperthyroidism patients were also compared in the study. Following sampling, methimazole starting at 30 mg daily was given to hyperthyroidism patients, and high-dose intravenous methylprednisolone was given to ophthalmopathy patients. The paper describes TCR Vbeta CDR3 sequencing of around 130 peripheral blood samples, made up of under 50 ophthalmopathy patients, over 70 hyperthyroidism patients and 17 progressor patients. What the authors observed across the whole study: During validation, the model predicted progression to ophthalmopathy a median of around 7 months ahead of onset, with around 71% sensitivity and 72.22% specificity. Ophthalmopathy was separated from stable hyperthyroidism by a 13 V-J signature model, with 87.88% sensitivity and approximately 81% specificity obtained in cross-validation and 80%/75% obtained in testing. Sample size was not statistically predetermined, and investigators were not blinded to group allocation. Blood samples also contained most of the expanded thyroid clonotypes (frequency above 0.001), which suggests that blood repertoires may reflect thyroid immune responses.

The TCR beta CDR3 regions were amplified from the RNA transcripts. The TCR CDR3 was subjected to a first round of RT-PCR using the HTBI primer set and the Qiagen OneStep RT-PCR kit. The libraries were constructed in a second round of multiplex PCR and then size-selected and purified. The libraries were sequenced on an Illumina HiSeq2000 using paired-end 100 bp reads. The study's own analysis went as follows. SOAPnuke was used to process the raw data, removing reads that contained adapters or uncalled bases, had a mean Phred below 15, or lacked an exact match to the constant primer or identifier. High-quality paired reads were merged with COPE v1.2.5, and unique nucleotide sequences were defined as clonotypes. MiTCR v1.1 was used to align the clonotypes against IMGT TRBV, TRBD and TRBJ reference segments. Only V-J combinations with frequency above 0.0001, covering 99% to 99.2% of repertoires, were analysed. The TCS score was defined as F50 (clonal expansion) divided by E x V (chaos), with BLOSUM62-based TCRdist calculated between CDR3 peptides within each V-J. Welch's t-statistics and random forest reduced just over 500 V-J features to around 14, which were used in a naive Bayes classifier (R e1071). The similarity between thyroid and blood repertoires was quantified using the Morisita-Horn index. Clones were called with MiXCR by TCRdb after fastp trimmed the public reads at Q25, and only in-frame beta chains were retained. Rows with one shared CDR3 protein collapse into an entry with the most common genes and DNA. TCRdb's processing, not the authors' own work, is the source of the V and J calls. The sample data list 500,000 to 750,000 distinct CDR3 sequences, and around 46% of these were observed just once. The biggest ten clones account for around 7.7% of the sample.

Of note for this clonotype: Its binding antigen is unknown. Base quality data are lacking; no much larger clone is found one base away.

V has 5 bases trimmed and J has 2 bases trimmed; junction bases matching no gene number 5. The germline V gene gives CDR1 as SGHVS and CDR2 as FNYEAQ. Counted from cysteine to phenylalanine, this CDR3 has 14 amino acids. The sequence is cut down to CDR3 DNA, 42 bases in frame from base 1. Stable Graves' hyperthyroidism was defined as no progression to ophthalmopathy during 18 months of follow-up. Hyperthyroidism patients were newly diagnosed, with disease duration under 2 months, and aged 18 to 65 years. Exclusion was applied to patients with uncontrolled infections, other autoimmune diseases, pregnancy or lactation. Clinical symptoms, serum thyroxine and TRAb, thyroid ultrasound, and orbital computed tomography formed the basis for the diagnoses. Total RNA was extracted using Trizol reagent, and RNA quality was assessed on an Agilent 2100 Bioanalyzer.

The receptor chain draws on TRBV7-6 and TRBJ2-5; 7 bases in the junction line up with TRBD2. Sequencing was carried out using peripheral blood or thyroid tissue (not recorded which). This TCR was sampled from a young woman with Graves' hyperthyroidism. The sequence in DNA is TGTGCCAGCAGCCCTCACGGGAGGCAAGAGACCCAGTACTTC. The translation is CASSPHGRQETQYF.